This T cell receptor (beta chain) was retrieved from a study of blood T cells in healthy people across ages. Whole-study context: The template switching approach captured approximately one barcoded beta molecule for every two T cells. Study-level points and caveats: Older individuals had lower TCR beta diversity per million T cells (the decline was roughly linear). Across samples, TCR beta diversity tracked strongly with naive T cell percentage.

Concerning this clonotype itself: What it binds is not known.

Through a sample-barcoded 5' primer and a J-beta primer mix, a second PCR was run for about 6 to 12 cycles. Each cDNA was tagged by a template-switch adaptor containing 12 random nucleotides. Each CDR3 protein is one row after TCRdb ran MiXCR on the 5' RACE reads. This sample has fewer than 1.5 million distinct CDR3 sequences, with about 40% found just once. V shed 5 bases and J shed 0 bases, with 21 bases lying between them. Per the germline V gene, CDR1 is DFQATT and CDR2 is SNEGSKA (reference sequence). The CDR3 is 17 residues long. The clonotype comes from a young woman in good health. J is TRBJ2-3 and V is TRBV20-1; no clear D. Sequenced sample: blood. The CDR3 region is CSASTSDRVSSTDTQYF. The CDR3 DNA sequence: TGCAGTGCTTCAACCTCGGACCGGGTCTCCAGCACAGATACGCAGTATTTT.